This TCR beta chain stems from a study of human T cells and chemical hapten exposure. Across the whole study: Diphenylcyclopropenone, dosed weekly to the scalp, was given to patients throughout the roughly 25-week study.

Per the germline V gene, CDR1 is MNHEY and CDR2 is SVGEGT. The CDR3 is 14 residues long. J lost 11 bases, V lost 5 bases, and 11 bases had no gene match. The library put unique molecular identifiers onto individual cDNA molecules. Original processing notes: A per-sample median of about 100,000 TCRs was observed, with counts ranging from about 23,224 to 690,600. TCRdb recomputed calls from the RACE reads with MiXCR, one row per CDR3 protein. TCRdb's processing, not the authors' own work, is the source of the V and J calls. The repertoire holds tens of thousands of distinct CDR3 sequences, with approximately 10% as singletons. The time point was: patch test 2, 6 weeks after DPC sensitization. Treatment of the sample: therapeutic diphenylcyclopropenone sensitization with weekly scalp DPC. Sample donors consisted of patients with alopecia, aged 18 to 70 years, who were suitable for DPC.

This specimen consisted of whole blood, obtained in connection with sensitization to the hapten diphenylcyclopropenone (DPC). The genes are TRBV6-2 or TRBV6-3 and TRBJ1-5, with TRBD1 matching 8 bases. The origin of this receptor is a man aged 35-49 years with alopecia areata. Some clones in this sample may be carry-over from other donors' samples. CDR3 sequence: CASSQAGTGRTQHF. The CDR3 DNA is TGTGCCAGCAGTCAAGCAGGGACAGGCCGGACCCAGCATTTT.